Listed here is a single T cell receptor (beta chain). The antigen is not known. A multiplex PCR was run with 60 Vbeta primers and 13 Jbeta primers. Some clones are missing from TCRdb's copy, which holds only in-frame ones; the method was immunoSEQ multiplex PCR. The sample holds around 150,000 clones, 86% seen once. The entry originates in a study of cytomegalovirus exposure and HLA in healthy donors. Findings and limits, study-wide: One cluster of highly shared sequence variants probably arose as a sequencing artifact.

There are 16 residues in the CDR3. Germline values: CDR1 SGHNT, CDR2 YYREEE (reference sequence). The V segment lost 4 bases and the J segment 2 bases; nucleotides outside the gene matches: 8. This clonotype originated in a woman between 18 and 29 years old in good health and CMV-seronegative. The genes are TRBV5-4 and TRBJ2-5; TRBD1 aligns across 10 bases. The source material was PBMCs. The chain's CDR3 is CASSRVGDRGQETQYF. As DNA, the CDR3 is TGTGCCAGCAGCCGGGTTGGGGACAGGGGACAAGAGACCCAGTACTTC.